The present entry profiles one TCR beta chain with its context. The authors reverse transcribed roughly 0.5 to 1 ug RNA with random hexamers. TCRdb analysed the immunoSEQ multiplex PCR reads with MiXCR anew, one entry per CDR3 protein. The data contain roughly 200,000 distinct CDR3 sequences, about 95% of them singletons. Negative isolation was used for CD8+ and CD4+ T cells and FACS enrichment for TEMRA cells. Trimming shortened V by 3 bases and J by 6 bases, and 15 bases separated the two germline ends. The germline CDR1 and CDR2 sequences are KGHSH and LQKENI. The CDR3 loop spans 15 amino acids. The sample belongs to a study of CD8 T cells in Susac syndrome.

Sequencing input: CD4+ T cells from PBMCs. The source is a human donor in good health. The rearrangement joins TRBV18 to TRBJ2-1; unclear D gene. This CDR3 reads CASSPPLRTSNEQFF. In DNA form, the CDR3 reads TGTGCCAGCTCACCTCCGCTAAGGACCAGCAATGAGCAGTTCTTC.